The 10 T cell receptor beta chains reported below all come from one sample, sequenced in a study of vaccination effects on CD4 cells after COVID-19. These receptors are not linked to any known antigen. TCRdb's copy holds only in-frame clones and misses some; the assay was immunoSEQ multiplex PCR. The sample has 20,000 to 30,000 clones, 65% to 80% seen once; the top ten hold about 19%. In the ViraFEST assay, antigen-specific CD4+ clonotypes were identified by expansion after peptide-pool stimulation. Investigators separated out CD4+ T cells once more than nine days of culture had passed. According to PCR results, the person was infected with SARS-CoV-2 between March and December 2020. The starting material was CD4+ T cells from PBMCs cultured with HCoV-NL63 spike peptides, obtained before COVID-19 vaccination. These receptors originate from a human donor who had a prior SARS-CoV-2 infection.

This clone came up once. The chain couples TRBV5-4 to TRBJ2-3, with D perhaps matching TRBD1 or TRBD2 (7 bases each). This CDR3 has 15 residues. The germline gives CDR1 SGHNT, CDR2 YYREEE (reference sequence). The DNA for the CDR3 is TGTGCAACCAGAAGGCAGGGGGGGAGGAGAGATACGCAGTATTTT. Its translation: CATRRQGGRRDTQYF.

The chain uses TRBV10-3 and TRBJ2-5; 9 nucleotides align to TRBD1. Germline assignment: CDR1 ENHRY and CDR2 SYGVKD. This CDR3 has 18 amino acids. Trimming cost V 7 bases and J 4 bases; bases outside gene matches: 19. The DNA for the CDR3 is TGTGCCATCAAGCGGGCTGGACAGGGGAATTTATCCGGAGAGACCCAGTACTTC. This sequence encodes CAIKRAGQGNLSGETQYF.

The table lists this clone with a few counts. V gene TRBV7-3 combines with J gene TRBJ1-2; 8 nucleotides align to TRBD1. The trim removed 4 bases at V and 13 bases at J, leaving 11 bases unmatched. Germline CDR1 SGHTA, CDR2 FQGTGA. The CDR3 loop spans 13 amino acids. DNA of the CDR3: TGTGCCAGCAGCTCGAGGACAGGGCATCCTGTCACCTTC. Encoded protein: CASSSRTGHPVTF.

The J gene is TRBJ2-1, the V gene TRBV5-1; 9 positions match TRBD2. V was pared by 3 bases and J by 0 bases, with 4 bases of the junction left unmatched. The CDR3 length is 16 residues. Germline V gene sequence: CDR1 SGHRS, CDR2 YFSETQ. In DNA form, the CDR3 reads TGCGCCAGCAGCTCCGATAGCGGGAGCTCCTACAATGAGCAGTTCTTC. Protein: CASSSDSGSSYNEQFF.

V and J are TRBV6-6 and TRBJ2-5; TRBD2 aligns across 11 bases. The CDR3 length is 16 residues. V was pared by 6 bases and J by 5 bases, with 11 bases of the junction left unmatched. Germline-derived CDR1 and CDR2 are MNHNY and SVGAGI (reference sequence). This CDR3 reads CASRRTSGGFRETQYF. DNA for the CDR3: TGTGCCAGCAGGAGAACTAGCGGGGGTTTTCGGGAGACCCAGTACTTC.

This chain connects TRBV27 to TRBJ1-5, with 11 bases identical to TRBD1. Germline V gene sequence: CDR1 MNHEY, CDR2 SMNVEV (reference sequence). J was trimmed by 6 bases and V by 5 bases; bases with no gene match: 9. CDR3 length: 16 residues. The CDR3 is CASSPMDRGPRQPQHF. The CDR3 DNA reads TGTGCCAGCAGTCCGATGGACAGGGGGCCGCGTCAGCCCCAGCATTTT.

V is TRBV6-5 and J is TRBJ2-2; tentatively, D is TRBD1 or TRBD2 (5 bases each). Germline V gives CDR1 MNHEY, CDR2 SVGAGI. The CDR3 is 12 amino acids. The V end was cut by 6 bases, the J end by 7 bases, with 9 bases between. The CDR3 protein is CASSRDGGELFF. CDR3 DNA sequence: TGTGCCAGCAGCCGGGACGGCGGGGAGCTGTTTTTT.

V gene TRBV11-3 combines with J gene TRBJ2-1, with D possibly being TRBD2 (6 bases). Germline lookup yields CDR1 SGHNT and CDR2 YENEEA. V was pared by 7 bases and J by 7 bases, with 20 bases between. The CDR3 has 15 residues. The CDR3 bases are TGTGCCAGCAAAAAATCCGGAGGGCCTCGGAATGAGCAGTTCTTC. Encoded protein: CASKKSGGPRNEQFF.

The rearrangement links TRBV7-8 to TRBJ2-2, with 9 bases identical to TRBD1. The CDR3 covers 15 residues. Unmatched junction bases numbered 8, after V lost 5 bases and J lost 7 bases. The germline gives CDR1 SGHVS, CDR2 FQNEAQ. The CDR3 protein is CASSPGDREYGELFF. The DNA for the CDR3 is TGTGCCAGCAGCCCGGGGGACAGGGAGTACGGGGAGCTGTTTTTT.

The CDR3 DNA reads TGTGCCAGCAGCCGGCCCGGGGGGGATACGCAGTATTTT. It translates to CASSRPGGDTQYF. This chain links TRBV5-4 with TRBJ2-3; TRBD2 agrees at 7 bases. Trimming removed 4 bases from V and 6 bases from J; junction bases left unmatched: 5. The CDR3 has 13 amino acids. Germline V CDR1 and CDR2: SGHNT, YYREEE (reference sequence).